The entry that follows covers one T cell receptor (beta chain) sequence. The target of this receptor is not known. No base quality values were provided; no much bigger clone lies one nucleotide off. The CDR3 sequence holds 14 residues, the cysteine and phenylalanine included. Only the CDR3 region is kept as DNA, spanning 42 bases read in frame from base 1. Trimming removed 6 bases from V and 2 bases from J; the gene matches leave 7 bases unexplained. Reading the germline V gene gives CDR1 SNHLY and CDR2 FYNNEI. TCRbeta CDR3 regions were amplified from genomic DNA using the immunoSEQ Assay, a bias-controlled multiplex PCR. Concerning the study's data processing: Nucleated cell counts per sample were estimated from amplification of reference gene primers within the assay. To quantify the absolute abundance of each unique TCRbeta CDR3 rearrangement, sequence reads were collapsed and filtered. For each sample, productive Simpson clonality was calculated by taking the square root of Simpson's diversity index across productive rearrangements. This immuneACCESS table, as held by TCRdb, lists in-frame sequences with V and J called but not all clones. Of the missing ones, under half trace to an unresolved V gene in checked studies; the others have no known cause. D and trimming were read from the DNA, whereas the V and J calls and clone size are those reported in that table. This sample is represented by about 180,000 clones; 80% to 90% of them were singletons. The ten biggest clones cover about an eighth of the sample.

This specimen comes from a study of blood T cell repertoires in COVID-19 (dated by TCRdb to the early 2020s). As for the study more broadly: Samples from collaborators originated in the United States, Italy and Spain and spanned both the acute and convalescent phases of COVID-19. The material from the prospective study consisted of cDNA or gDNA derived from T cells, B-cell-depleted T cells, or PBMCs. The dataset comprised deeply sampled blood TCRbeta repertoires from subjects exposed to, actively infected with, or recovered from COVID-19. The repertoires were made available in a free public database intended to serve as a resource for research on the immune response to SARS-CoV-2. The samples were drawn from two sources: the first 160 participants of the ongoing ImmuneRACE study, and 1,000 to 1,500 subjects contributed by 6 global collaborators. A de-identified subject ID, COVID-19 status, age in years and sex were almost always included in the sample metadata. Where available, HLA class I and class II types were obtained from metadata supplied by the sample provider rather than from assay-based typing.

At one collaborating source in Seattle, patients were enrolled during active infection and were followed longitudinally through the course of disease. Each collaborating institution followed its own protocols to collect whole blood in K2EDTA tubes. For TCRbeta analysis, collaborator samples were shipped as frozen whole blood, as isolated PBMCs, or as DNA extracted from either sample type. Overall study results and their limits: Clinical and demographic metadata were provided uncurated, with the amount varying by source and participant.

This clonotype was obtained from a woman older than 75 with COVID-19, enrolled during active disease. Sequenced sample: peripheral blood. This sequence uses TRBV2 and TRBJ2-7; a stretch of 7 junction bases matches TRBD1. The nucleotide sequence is TGTGCCAGCAGACAGGGGACCATTGCCTACGAGCAGTACTTC. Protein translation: CASRQGTIAYEQYF.